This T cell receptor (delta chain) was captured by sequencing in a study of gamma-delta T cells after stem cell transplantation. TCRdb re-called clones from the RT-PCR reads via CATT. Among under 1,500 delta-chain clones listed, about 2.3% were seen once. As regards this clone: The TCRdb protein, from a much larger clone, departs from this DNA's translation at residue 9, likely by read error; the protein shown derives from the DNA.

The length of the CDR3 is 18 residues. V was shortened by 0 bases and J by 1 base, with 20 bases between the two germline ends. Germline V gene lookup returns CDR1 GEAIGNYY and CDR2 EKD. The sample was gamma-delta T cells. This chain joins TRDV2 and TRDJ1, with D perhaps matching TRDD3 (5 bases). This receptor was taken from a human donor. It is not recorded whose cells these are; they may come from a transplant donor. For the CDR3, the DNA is TGTGCCTGTGACACCGTCAATTCTAGGGGGCTGACCACCGATAAACTCATCTTT. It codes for CACDTVNSRGLTTDKLIF.